These 8 T cell receptor beta chains were sequenced from one sample in a study of immune aging and cytomegalovirus after organ transplant. A microwell BD Rhapsody targeted mRNA and AbSeq workflow captured the cells and built the libraries. TCRdb reanalysed the single-cell sequencing reads using MiXCR and keeps one entry per CDR3 protein. The data contain roughly 23,000 distinct CDR3 sequences, more than 35% of them singletons. The time point here: five sample-tagged time points from pre-transplant (day -1) to day 368 post-transplant, pooled. These receptors' targets are unknown. The sequencing used CMV peptide-activated CD4+ and CD8+ T cells sorted from blood, collected at five time points, pooled. Indicated subset: sorted CD8+CD137+ and CD4+CD154+ T cells after about 12 h CMV IE-1 peptide stimulation. These receptors were taken from a female donor who had a heart transplant and CMV viremia.

This clonotype was picked up a small number of times. This rearrangement joins TRBV11-2 to TRBJ2-3; 8 bases agree with TRBD1. Germline-derived CDR1 and CDR2 are SGHAT and FQNNGV. The CDR3 has 15 residues. After removal of 1 base from V and 5 bases from J, the junction contained 5 bases not matched to a gene. The CDR3 nucleotides are TGTGCCAGCAGCTTAGGCAGGGGGCATAAAGATACGCAGTATTTT. Amino acids: CASSLGRGHKDTQYF.

In regard to this clonotype: Without the conserved terminal phenylalanine or tryptophan, this CDR3 likely stems from a read error. The chain links TRBV5-6 to TRBJ1-5; D possibly corresponds to TRBD1 (6 bases). With 4 bases removed from V and 7 bases from J, the gap between germline ends came to 15 bases. Germline V gene lookup returns CDR1 SGHDT and CDR2 YYEEEE. This CDR3 contains 14 residues. This chain's CDR3 is CASSQWGGRQPQHL. CDR3 nucleotide sequence: TGTGCCAGCAGCCAATGGGGGGGCAGGCAGCCCCAGCATCTT.

The rearrangement links TRBV12-3 or TRBV12-4 to TRBJ2-5; D possibly corresponds to TRBD1 (6 bases). The CDR3 contains 13 residues. Trimming pared 7 bases from V and 3 bases from J, leaving 12 bases between. CDR3 amino acids: CASNPTGEETQYF. The CDR3 nucleotides read TGTGCCAGCAACCCGACAGGTGAAGAGACCCAGTACTTC.

In regard to this clonotype: It is likely a read error, because the conserved phenylalanine at the end of the CDR3 is missing. The chain is built from TRBV28 and TRBJ2-2, with 9 bases matching TRBD1. CDR3 length equals 15 residues. Germline V gene lookup returns CDR1 MDHEN and CDR2 SYDVKM. V was clipped by 5 bases and J by 7 bases; unmatched bases: 8. The CDR3 here is CASSQGQGAVGELFY. The DNA of the CDR3 is TGTGCCAGCAGTCAGGGACAGGGAGCGGTCGGGGAGCTGTTTTAT.

This chain uses TRBV6-1 with TRBJ1-5; tentatively, D is TRBD1 (5 bases). CDR1 and CDR2 (germline): MNHNS, SASEGT. The CDR3 is 15 residues long. V lost 2 bases to trimming and J lost 8 bases, with 16 bases between them. The CDR3 sequence is CASSELQERSKPQHF. CDR3 DNA sequence: TGTGCCAGCAGTGAACTACAGGAGAGGAGTAAGCCCCAGCATTTT.

The chain joins TRBV18 to TRBJ2-1; D might be TRBD2 (5 bases). CDR1 KGHSH and CDR2 LQKENI come from the germline V gene. The CDR3 consists of 12 residues. Trimming took off 6 bases at V and 9 bases at J, with 12 bases between the two ends. CDR3 sequence reads: CASSLSRGEQFF. Here the CDR3 DNA reads TGTGCCAGCTCTCTGAGCCGGGGTGAGCAGTTCTTC.

Ten or more counts support this clonotype. A much larger clone differs by one base, so this may be a read error. The rearrangement links TRBV12-3 or TRBV12-4 to TRBJ2-5; tentatively, D is TRBD2 (6 bases). Trimming took off 2 bases at V and 0 bases at J, with 16 bases between the two ends. The CDR3 consists of 17 residues. The CDR3 DNA sequence: TGTGCCAGCAGTTTAACTCTAGCGTGGAGGGACCAAGAGACCCAGTACTTC. This encodes CASSLTLAWRDQETQYF.

This rearrangement joins TRBV12-3 or TRBV12-4 to TRBJ2-1; no reliable D call. The germline V and J ends were trimmed by 7 bases and 10 bases, with 20 bases remaining between them. The CDR3 is 14 amino acids. The DNA for the CDR3 is TGTGCCAGCACCCCCAGTGCAATCAATCAAGAGCAGTTCTTC. Amino acid sequence: CASTPSAINQEQFF.